The present T cell receptor (beta chain) was sequenced within a study of CD8 T cells in ankylosing spondylitis. The CDR3 is 13 residues long. Germline loops: CDR1 KGHSH, CDR2 LQKENI. TCRdb analysed the 5' RACE reads with MiXCR anew, one entry per CDR3 protein. The table records some 340,000 distinct CDR3 sequences, approximately 15% of them present only once. This clonotype has only a few counts. Sequence at one end of the junction differs from germline and may be a read error. This receptor was obtained from a male donor with ankylosing spondylitis or in good health (not recorded which). Material for sequencing was blood, either unsorted or a sorted T cell fraction (not recorded which). This chain uses TRBV18 with TRBJ2-4; possibly TRBD1 or TRBD2 for D (5 bases each). The CDR3 DNA reads as TGTGCCAGCTCACCGCCGGGACGCGGACTTCATAGTTTC. It is translated as CASSPPGRGLHSF.